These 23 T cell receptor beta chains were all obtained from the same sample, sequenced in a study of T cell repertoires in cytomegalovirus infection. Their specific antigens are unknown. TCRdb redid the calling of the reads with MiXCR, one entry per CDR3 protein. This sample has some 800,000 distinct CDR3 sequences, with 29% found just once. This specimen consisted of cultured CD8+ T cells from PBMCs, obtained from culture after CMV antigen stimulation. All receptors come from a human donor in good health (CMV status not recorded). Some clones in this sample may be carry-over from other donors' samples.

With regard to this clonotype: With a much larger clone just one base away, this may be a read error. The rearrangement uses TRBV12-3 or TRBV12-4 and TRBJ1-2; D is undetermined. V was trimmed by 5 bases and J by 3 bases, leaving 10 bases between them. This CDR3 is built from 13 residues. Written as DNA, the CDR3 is TGTGCCAGCAGTCTCAACAGTCACTATGGCTACACCTTC. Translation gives CASSLNSHYGYTF.

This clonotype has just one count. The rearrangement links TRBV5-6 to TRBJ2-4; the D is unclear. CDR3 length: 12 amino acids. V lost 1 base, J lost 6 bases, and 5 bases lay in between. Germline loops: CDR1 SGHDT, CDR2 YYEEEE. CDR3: CASSLSPNIQYF. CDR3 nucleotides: TGTGCCAGCAGCTTGAGTCCAAACATTCAGTACTTC. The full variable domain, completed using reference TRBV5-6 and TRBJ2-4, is DAGVTQSPTHLIKTRGQQVTLRCSPKSGHDTVSWYQQALGQGPQFIFQYYEEEERQRGNFPDRFSGHQFPNYSSELNVNALLLGDSALYLCASSLSPNIQYFGAGTRLSVL.

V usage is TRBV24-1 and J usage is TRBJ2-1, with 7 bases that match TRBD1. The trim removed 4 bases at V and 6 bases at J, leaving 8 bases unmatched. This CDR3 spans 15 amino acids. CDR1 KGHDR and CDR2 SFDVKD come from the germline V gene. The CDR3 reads CATSDPATGINEQFF. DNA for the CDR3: TGTGCCACCAGTGACCCCGCGACAGGGATCAATGAGCAGTTCTTC.

CDR3 in amino acids: CARQGARGTGELFF. The CDR3 region has the DNA TGTGCCAGGCAGGGGGCGAGGGGCACCGGGGAGCTGTTTTTT. V is TRBV2 and J is TRBJ2-2; 8 positions match TRBD1. This CDR3 contains 14 residues. Looked up from germline, CDR1 is SNHLY and CDR2 is FYNNEI. V trimming: 9 bases; J trimming: 4 bases; junction bases outside the gene matches: 7. The complete variable domain, with remaining parts taken from reference TRBV2 and TRBJ2-2, reads EPEVTQTPSHQVTQMGQEVILRCVPISNHLYFYWYRQILGQKVEFLVSFYNNEISEKSEIFDDQFSVERPDGSNFTLKIRSTKLEDSAMYFCARQGARGTGELFFGEGSRLTVL.

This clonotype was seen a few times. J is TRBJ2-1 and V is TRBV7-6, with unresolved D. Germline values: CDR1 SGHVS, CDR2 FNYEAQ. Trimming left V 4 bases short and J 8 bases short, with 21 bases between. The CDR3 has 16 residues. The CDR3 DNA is TGTGCCAGCAGCTCGAACACAGCGATAAGGTTACATGAGCAGTTCTTC. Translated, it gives CASSSNTAIRLHEQFF.

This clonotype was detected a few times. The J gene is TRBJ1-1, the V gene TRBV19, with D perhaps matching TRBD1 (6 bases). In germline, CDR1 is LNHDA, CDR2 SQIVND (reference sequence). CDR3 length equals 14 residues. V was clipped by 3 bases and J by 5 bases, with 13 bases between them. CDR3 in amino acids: CASSIGGRVTEAFF. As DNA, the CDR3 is TGTGCCAGTAGTATTGGGGGGCGCGTTACTGAAGCTTTCTTT. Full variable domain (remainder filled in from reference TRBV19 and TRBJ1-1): DGGITQSPKYLFRKEGQNVTLSCEQNLNHDAMYWYRQDPGQGLRLIYYSQIVNDFQKGDIAEGYSVSREKKESFPLTVTSAQKNPTAFYLCASSIGGRVTEAFFGQGTRLTVV.

The CDR3 coding sequence is TGTGCCACCAGGGAAAGTGGGAGCAATCAGCCCCAGCATTTT. Encoded protein: CATRESGSNQPQHF. V and J are TRBV15 and TRBJ1-5, with D hard to call. Germline assignment: CDR1 LNHNV and CDR2 YYDKDF (reference sequence). With 6 bases removed from V and 1 base from J, the gap between germline ends came to 10 bases. The CDR3 loop spans 14 amino acids. The full variable domain, completed using reference TRBV15 and TRBJ1-5, is DAMVIQNPRYQVTQFGKPVTLSCSQTLNHNVMYWYQQKSSQAPKLLFHYYDKDFNNEADTPDNFQSRRPNTSFCFLDIRSPGLGDTAMYLCATRESGSNQPQHFGDGTRLSIL.

CDR3 protein: CASSEKGANYGYTF. DNA for the CDR3: TGTGCCAGCAGTGAAAAGGGGGCGAACTATGGCTACACCTTC. This chain connects TRBV6-1 to TRBJ1-2, with 7 bases matching TRBD1. V shed 2 bases and J 2 bases; nucleotides not matched to a gene: 2. This CDR3 has 14 amino acids. Germline CDR1 and CDR2: MNHNS and SASEGT.

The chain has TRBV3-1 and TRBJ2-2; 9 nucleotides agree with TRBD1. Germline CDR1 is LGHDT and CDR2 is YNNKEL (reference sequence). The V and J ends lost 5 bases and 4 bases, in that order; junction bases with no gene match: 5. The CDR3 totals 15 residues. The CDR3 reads CASSYGQGSTGELFF. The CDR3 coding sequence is TGTGCCAGCAGCTACGGACAGGGGAGCACCGGGGAGCTGTTTTTT.

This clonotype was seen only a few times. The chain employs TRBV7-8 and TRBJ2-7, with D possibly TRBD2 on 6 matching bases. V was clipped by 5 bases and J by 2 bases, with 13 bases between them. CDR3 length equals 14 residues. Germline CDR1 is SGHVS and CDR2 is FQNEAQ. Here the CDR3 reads CASSQRTGAYEQYF. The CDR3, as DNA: TGTGCCAGCAGCCAGAGGACGGGAGCCTACGAGCAGTACTTC. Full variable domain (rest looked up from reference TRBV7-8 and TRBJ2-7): GAGVSQSPRYKVAKRGQDVALRCDPISGHVSLFWYQQALGQGPEFLTYFQNEAQLDKSGLPSDRFFAERPEGSVSTLKIQRTQQEDSAVYLCASSQRTGAYEQYFGPGTRLTVT.

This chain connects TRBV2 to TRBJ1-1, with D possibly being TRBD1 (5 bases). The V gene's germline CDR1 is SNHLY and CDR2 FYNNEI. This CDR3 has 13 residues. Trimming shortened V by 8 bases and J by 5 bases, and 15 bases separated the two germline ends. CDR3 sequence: CASGGGAGTEAFF. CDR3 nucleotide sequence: TGTGCCAGCGGGGGTGGGGCGGGAACTGAAGCTTTCTTT.

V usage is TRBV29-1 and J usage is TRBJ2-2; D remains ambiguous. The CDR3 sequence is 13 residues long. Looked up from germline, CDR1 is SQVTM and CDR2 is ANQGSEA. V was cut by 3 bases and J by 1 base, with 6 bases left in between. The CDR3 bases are TGCAGCGTTGAGGCGGAGAACACCGGGGAGCTGTTTTTT. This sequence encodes CSVEAENTGELFF.

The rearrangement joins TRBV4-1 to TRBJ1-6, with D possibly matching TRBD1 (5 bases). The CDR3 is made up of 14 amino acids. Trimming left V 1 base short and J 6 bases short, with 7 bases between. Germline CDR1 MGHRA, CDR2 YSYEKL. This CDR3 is CASSQGGGNSPLHF. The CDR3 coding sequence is TGCGCCAGCAGCCAAGGGGGCGGTAATTCACCCCTCCACTTT.

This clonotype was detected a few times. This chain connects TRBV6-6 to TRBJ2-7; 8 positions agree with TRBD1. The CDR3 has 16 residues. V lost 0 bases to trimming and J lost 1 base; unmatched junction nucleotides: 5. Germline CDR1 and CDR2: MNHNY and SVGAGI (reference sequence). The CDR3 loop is CASSYSGQDPSYEQYF. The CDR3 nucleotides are TGTGCCAGCAGTTACTCGGGACAGGATCCTTCCTACGAGCAGTACTTC.

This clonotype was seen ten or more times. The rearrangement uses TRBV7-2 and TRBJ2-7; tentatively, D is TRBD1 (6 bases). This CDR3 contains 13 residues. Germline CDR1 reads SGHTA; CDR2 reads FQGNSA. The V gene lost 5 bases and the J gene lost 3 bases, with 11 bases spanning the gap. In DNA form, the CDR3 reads TGTGCCAGCAGCAGGGACACATTCTACGAGCAGTACGTC. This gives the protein CASSRDTFYEQYV.

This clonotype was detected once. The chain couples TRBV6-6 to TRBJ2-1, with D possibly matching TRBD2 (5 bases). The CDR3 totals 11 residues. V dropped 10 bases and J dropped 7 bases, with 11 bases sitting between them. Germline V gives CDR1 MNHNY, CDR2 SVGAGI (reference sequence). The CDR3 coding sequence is TGTGCCACCTTTGCGGGTAATGAGCAGTTCTTC. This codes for CATFAGNEQFF.

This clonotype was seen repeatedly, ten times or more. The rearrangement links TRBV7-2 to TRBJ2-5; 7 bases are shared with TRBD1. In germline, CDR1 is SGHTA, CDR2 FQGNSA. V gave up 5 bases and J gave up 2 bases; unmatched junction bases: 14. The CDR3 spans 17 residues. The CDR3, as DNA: TGTGCCAGCAGCCCAAGCCCGGGACAGAAATTTCAAGAGACCCAGTACTTC. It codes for CASSPSPGQKFQETQYF.

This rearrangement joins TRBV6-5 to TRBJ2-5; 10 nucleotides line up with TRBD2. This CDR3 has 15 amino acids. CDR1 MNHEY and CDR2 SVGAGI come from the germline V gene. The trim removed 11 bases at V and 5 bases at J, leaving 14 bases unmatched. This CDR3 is CAALSQRGGIETQYF. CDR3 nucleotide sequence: TGTGCCGCCCTCAGTCAGCGGGGGGGCATCGAGACCCAGTACTTC.

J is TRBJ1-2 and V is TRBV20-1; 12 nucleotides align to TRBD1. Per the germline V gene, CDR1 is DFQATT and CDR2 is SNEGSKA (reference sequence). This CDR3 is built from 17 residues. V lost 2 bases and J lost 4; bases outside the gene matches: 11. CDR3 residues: CSARRGGGQGAGYGYTF. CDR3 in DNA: TGCAGTGCTAGACGGGGCGGGGGACAGGGGGCTGGCTATGGCTACACCTTC.

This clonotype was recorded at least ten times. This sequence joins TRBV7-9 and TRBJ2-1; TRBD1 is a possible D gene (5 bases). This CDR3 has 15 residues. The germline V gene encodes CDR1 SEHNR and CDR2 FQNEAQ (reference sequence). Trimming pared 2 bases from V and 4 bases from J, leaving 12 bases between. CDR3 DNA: TGTGCCAGCAGCTTACCTTCTGGACAATACAATGAGCAGTTCTTC. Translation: CASSLPSGQYNEQFF.

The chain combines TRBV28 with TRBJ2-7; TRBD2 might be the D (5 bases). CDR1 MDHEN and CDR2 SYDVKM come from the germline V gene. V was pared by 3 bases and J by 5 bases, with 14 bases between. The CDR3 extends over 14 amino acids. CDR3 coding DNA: TGTGCCAGCAGTTTTGAGGGATTCCGGAACGAGCAGTACGTC. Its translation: CASSFEGFRNEQYV.

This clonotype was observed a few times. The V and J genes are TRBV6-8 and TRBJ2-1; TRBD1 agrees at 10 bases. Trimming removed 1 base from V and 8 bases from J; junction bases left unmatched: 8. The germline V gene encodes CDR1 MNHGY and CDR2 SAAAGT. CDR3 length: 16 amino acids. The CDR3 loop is CASSYFGTGATDEQFF. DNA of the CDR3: TGTGCCAGCAGTTACTTCGGGACAGGGGCGACGGATGAGCAGTTCTTC.

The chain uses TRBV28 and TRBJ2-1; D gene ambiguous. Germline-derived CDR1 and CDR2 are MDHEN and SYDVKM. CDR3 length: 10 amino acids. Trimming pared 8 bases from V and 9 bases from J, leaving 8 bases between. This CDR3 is CASGELEQFF. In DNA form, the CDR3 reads TGTGCCAGCGGCGAGCTTGAGCAGTTCTTC. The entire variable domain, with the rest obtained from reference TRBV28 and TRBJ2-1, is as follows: DVKVTQSSRYLVKRTGEKVFLECVQDMDHENMFWYRQDPGLGLRLIYFSYDVKMKEKGDIPEGYSVSREKKERFSLILESASTNQTSMYLCASGELEQFFGPGTRLTVL.